Here is one T cell receptor beta chain with its context. V shed 4 bases and J shed 4 bases, with 12 bases lying between them. CDR1 is SEHNR, CDR2 FQNEAQ, per germline (reference sequence). CDR3 length: 14 amino acids. This sample stems from a study of blood T cell repertoires in COVID-19. The overall study: COVID-19 samples collected from the United States, Italy and Spain covered acute and convalescent phases. Sources were T cells, B-cell-depleted T cells, or PBMCs; the material itself was cDNA or gDNA.

As handled by the study authors: Nucleated cell number was recorded as an estimate derived from reference gene primer amplification. Assay: immunoSEQ multiplex PCR; the TCRdb copy retains only in-frame clones and omits some. From that table come the V and J calls and clone size; the DNA was used to work out D and trimming. The sample contains about 15,000 clones, 85% to 90% of which appear only once. Sequencing used peripheral blood. This receptor was identified in a man aged 55 to 70 with acute or convalescent COVID-19. The chain recombines TRBV7-9 with TRBJ2-3, with no clear D. CDR3 protein: CASSSSSLADTQYF. CDR3 in DNA: TGTGCCAGCAGCTCATCTTCCCTAGCAGATACGCAGTATTTT. Supplemented by reference TRBV7-9 and TRBJ2-3, the full variable domain reads DTGVSQNPRHKITKRGQNVTFRCDPISEHNRLYWYRQTLGQGPEFLTYFQNEAQLEKSRLLSDRFSAERPKGSFSTLEIQRTEQGDSAMYLCASSSSSLADTQYFGPGTRLTVL.